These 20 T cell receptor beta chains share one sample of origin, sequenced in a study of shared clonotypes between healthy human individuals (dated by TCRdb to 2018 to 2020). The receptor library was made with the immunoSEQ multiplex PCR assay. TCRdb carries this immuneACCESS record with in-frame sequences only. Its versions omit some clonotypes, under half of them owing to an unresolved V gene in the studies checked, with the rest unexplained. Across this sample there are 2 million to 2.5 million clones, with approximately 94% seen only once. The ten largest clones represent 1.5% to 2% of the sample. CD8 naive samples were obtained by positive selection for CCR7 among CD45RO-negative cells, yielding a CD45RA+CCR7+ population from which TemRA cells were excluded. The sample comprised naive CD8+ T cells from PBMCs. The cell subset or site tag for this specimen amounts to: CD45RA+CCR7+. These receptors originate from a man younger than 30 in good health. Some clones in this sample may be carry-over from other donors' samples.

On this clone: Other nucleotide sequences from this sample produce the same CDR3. CDR3 in amino acids: CASSILGNQPQHF. CDR3 bases: TGTGCCAGTAGTATTTTGGGCAATCAGCCCCAGCATTTT. The chain uses TRBV19 and TRBJ1-5; unclear D gene. The CDR3 extends over 13 amino acids. Germline CDR1 and CDR2: LNHDA and SQIVND (reference sequence). Trimming cost V 3 bases and J 2 bases, with 5 bases left between them.

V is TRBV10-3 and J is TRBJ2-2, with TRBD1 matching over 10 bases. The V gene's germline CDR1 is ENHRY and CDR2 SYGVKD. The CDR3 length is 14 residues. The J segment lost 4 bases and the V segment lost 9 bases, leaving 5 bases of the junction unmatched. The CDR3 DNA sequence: TGTGCCATAGACCGGGACAGGGGCACCGGGGAGCTGTTTTTT. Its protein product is CAIDRDRGTGELFF.

In nucleotides, the CDR3 is TGTGCCAGTAGTCCCTTGGTGGAAGCGGTTAATCAGCCCCAGCATTTT. This sequence encodes CASSPLVEAVNQPQHF. The rearrangement joins TRBV19 to TRBJ1-5; D gene uncertain. The CDR3 has 16 residues. Trimming took 5 bases from V and 4 from J, leaving 18 bases between them. Germline values: CDR1 LNHDA, CDR2 SQIVND (reference sequence). The variable domain in full, with the rest retrieved from reference TRBV19 and TRBJ1-5, is DGGITQSPKYLFRKEGQNVTLSCEQNLNHDAMYWYRQDPGQGLRLIYYSQIVNDFQKGDIAEGYSVSREKKESFPLTVTSAQKNPTAFYLCASSPLVEAVNQPQHFGDGTRLSIL.

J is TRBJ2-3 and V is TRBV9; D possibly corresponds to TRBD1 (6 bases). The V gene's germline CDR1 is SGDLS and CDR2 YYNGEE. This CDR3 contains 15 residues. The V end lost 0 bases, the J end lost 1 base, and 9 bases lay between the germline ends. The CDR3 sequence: CASSVVDSRTDTQYF. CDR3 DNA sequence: TGTGCCAGCAGCGTAGTGGACAGCCGCACAGATACGCAGTATTTT.

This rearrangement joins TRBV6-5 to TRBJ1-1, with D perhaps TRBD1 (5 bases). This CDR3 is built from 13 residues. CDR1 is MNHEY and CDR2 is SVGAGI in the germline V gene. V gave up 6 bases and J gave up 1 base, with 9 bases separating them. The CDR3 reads CASRERGNTEAFF. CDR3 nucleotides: TGTGCCAGCAGGGAAAGGGGGAACACTGAAGCTTTCTTT.

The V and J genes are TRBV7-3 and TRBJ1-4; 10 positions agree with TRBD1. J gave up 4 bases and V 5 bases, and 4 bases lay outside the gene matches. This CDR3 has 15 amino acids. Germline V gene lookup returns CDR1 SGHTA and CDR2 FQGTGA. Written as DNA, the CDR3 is TGTGCCAGCAGCACGCGGGACAGGGGTAATGAAAAACTGTTTTTT. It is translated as CASSTRDRGNEKLFF. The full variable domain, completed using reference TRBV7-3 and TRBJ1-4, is GAGVSQTPSNKVTEKGKYVELRCDPISGHTALYWYRQSLGQGPEFLIYFQGTGAADDSGLPNDRFFAVRPEGSVSTLKIQRTERGDSAVYLCASSTRDRGNEKLFFGSGTQLSVL.

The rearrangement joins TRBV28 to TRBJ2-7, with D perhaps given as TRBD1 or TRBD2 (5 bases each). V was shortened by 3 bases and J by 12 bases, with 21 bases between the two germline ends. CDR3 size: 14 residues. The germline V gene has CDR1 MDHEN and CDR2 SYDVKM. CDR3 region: CASSFRGAAFSGYF. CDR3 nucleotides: TGTGCCAGCAGTTTTCGAGGGGCGGCATTTTCGGGGTACTTC.

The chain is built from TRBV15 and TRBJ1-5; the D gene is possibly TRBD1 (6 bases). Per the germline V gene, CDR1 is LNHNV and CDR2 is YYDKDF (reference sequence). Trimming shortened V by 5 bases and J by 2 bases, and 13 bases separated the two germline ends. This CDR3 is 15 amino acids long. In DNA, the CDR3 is TGTGCCACCAGCGGGGGGGGCGAGGGCAATCAGCCCCAGCATTTT. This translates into CATSGGGEGNQPQHF.

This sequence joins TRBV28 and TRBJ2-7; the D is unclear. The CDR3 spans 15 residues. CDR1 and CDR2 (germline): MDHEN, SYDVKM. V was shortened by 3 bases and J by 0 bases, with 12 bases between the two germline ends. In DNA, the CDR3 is TGTGCCAGCAGTTTTCTCTCAGGACCCTCCTACGAGCAGTACTTC. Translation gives CASSFLSGPSYEQYF.

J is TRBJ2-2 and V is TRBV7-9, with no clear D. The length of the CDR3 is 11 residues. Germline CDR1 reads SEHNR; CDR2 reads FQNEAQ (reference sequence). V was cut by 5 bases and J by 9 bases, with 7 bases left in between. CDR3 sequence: CASSDFWELFF. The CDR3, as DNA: TGTGCCAGCAGCGACTTCTGGGAGCTGTTTTTT.

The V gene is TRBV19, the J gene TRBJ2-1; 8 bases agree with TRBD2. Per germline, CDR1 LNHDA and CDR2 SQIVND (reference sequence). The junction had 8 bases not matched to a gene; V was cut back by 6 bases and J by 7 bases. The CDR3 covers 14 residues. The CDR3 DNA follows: TGTGCCAGTAGCTACGGACTAGCTGTTAATGAGCAGTTCTTC. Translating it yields CASSYGLAVNEQFF.

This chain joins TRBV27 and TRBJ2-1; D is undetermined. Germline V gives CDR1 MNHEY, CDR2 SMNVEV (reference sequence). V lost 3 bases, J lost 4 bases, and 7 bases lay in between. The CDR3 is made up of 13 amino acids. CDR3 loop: CASSFAAYNEQFF. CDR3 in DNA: TGTGCCAGCAGTTTTGCGGCATACAATGAGCAGTTCTTC.

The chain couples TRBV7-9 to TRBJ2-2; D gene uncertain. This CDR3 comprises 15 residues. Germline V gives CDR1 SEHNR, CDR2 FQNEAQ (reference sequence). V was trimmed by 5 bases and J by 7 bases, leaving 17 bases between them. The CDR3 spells CASSPRIRSFGELFF. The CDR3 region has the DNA TGTGCCAGCAGCCCTCGGATTCGGTCCTTCGGGGAGCTGTTTTTT.

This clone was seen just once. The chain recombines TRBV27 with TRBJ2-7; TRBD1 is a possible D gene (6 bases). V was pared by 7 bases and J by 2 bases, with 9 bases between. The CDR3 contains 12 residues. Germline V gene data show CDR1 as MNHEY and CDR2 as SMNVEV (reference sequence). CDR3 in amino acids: CASMGATYEQYF. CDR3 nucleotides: TGTGCCAGCATGGGGGCGACCTACGAGCAGTACTTC.

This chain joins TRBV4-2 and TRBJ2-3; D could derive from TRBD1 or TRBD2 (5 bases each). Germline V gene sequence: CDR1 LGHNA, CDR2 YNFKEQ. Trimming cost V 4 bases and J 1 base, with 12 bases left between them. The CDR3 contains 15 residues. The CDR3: CASSPLGERTDTQYF. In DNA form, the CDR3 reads TGTGCCAGCAGCCCACTGGGGGAGCGCACAGATACGCAGTATTTT.

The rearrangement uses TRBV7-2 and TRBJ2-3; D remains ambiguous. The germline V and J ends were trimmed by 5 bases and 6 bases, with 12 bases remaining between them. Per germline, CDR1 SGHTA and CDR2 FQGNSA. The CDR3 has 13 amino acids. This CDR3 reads CASSPGLADTQYF. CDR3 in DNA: TGTGCCAGCAGCCCTGGCCTGGCTGATACGCAGTATTTT. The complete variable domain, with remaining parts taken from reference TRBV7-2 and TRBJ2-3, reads GAGVSQSPSNKVTEKGKDVELRCDPISGHTALYWYRQSLGQGLEFLIYFQGNSAPDKSGLPSDRFSAERTGGSVSTLTIQRTQQEDSAVYLCASSPGLADTQYFGPGTRLTVL.

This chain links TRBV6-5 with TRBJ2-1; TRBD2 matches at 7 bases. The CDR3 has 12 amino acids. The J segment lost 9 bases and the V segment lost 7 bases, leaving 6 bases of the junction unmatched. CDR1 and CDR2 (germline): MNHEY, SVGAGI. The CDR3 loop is CASTAGVGEQFF. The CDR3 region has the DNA TGTGCCAGCACCGCGGGAGTCGGTGAGCAGTTCTTC.

CDR3 DNA: TGTGCCAGCTCACCAAGAACGGACAGGGGGCAGAATGGCTACACCTTC. This gives the protein CASSPRTDRGQNGYTF. The chain carries TRBV18 and TRBJ1-2; 11 bases match TRBD1. CDR1 and CDR2 from the germline V gene are KGHSH and LQKENI. The V and J ends lost 2 bases and 6 bases, in that order; junction bases with no gene match: 8. The CDR3 loop spans 16 amino acids.

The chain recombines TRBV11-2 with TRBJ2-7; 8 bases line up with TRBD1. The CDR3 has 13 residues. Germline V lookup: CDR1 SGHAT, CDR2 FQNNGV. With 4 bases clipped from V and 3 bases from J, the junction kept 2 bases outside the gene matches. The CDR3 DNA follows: TGTGCCAGCAGCTGGGGGACAGGCTACGAGCAGTACTTC. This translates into CASSWGTGYEQYF.

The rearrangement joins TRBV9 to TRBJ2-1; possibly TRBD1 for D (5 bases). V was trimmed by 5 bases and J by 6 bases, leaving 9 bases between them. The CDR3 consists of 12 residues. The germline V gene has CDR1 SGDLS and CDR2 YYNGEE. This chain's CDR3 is CASRGVGNEQFF. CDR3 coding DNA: TGTGCCAGCAGAGGGGTAGGCAATGAGCAGTTCTTC.